The clone carrying this T cell receptor (beta chain) was seen just once. Its antigen is not known. Treatment here: roughly 19 received Ad26.COV2.S at low or high dose, single or two shots; about 5 received placebo; per-sample allocation not given. Sampling took place 63 days after the first vaccine or placebo injection. This entry is derived from a study of Ad26.COV2.S vaccination and SARS-CoV-2 variants. Study-wide results and limits: Vaccine and placebo groups showed comparable non-spike TCR breadth. Those who received the vaccine showed greater spike-specific TCR breadth than those given placebo.

Assay used: immunoSEQ multiplex PCR; TCRdb lists only in-frame clones, some missing. The table lists roughly 380,000 clones, roughly 84% of them singletons. The germline CDR1 and CDR2 sequences are KGHSH and LQKENI. Germline trimming cut 4 bases from V and 7 bases from J; bases unmatched to any gene: 12. The CDR3 spans 15 residues. This specimen was peripheral blood, taken in a trial of Ad26.COV2.S vaccine versus placebo. This sequence was found in a person between 18 and 60 years old who received the Ad26.COV2.S COVID-19 vaccine or a placebo. The chain links TRBV18 to TRBJ1-1; 7 bases agree with TRBD1. CDR3 DNA sequence: TGTGCCAGCTCACAGCCGGGAGGGGGCGCGAATGAAGCTTTCTTT. Its translation: CASSQPGGGANEAFF.